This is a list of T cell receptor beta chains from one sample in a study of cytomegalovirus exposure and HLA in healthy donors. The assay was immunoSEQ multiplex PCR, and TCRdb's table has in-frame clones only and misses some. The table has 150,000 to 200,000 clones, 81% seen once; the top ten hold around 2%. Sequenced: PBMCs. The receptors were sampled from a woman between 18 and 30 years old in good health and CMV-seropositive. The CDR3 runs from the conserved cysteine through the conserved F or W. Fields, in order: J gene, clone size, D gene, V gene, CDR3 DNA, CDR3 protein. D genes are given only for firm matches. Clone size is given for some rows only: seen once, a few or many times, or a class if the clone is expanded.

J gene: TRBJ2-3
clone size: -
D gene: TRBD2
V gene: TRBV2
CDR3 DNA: TGTGCCAGCAGTGAAGGTAGCGGGGTAGGTGATACGCAGTATTTT
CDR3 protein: CASSEGSGVGDTQYF

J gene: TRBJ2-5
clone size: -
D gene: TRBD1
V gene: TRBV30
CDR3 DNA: TGTGCCTGGAGGGGGACAGGGACGGAGACCCAGTACTTC
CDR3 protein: CAWRGTGTETQYF

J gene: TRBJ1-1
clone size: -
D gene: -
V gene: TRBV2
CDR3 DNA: TGTGCCAGCCCCCCCGGCCAGACTGCTGAAGCTTTCTTT
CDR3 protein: CASPPGQTAEAFF

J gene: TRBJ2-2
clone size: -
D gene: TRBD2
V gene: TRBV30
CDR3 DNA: TGTGCCTGGAGTGCCGGGACTAGCGGGGGGGTCGGGGAGCTGTTTTTT
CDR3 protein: CAWSAGTSGGVGELFF

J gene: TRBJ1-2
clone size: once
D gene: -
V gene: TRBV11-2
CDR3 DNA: TGTGCCAGCAGCTTAAACTGGGTTCGGCAGGGAGGCGTGTACTATGGCTACACCTTC
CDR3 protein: CASSLNWVRQGGVYYGYTF

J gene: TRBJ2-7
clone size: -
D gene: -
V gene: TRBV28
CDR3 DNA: TGTGCCAGCACCTCACACCGCTACGAGCAGTACTTC
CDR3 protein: CASTSHRYEQYF

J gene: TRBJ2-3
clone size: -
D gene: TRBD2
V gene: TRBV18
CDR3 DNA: TGTGCCAGCTCACAACCCCTAGCGGGGATTACAGATACGCAGTATTTT
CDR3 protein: CASSQPLAGITDTQYF

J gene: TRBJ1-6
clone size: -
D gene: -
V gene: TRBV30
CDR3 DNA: TGTGCCTGGAGCATAGAGACACCCCTCCACTTT
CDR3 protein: CAWSIETPLHF

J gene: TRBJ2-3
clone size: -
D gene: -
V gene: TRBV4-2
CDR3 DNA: TGTGCCAGCAGCCCCGACAACACAGATACGCAGTATTTT
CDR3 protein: CASSPDNTDTQYF

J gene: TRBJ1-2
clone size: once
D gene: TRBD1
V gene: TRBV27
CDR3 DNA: TGTGCCAGCAGTTCGGACAGGGTCTATGGCTACACCTTC
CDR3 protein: CASSSDRVYGYTF

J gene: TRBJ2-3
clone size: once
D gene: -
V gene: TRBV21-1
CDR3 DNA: TGTGCCAGCAGCCAGTCAATGGGGGGGTCCGCCACAAACACAGATACGCAGTATTTT
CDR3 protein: CASSQSMGGSATNTDTQYF

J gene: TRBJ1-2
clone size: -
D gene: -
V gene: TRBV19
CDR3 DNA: TGTGCCAGTAGTGCCAGGAGCTACACCTTC
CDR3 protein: CASSARSYTF

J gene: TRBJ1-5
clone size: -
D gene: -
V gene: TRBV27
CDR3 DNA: TGTGCCAGCAGTTTAGGGGGAGGGCAGCCCCAGCATTTT
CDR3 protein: CASSLGGGQPQHF

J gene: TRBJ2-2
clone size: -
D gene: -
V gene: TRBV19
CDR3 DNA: TGTGCCAGTAGTAGAGGGGAGGGGGGGAACACCGGGGAGCTGTTTTTT
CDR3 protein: CASSRGEGGNTGELFF

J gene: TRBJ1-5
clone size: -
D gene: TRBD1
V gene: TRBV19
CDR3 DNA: TGTGCCAGTAGGGAGGACAGGGCAAGCAATCAGCCCCAGCATTTT
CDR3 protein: CASREDRASNQPQHF

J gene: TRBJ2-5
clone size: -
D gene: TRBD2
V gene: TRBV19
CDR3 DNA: TGTGCCAGTAGTATAGGTGCGGGGGGAGGAGAGACCCAGTACTTC
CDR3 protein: CASSIGAGGGETQYF

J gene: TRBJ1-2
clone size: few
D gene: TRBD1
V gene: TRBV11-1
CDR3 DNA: TGTGCCAGCAGCTCGCGATGGACAGGGGCTAACTATGGCTACACCTTC
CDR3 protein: CASSSRWTGANYGYTF

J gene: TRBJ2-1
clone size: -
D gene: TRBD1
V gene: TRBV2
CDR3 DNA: TGTGCCAGTTTGATCCCGGGACAGTACATCAATGAGCAGTTCTTC
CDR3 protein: CASLIPGQYINEQFF

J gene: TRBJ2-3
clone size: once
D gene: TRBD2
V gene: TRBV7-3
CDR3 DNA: TGTGCCAGCAGCTTAACCGGGGGGGCCACAGATACGCAGTATTTT
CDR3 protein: CASSLTGGATDTQYF

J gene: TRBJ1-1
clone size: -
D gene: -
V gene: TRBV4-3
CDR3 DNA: TGCGCCAGCAGCCAAGGTCTTCAGGTCAACACTGAAGCTTTCTTT
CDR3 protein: CASSQGLQVNTEAFF

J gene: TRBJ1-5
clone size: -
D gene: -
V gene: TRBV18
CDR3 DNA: TGTGCCAGCTCAGCGGCGGGGGCAAAACAGCCCCAGCATTTT
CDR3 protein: CASSAAGAKQPQHF

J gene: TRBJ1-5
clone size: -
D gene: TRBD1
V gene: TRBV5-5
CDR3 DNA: TGTGCCAGCAGCTTGGAGGGGGCCTATAGCAATCAGCCCCAGCATTTT
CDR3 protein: CASSLEGAYSNQPQHF

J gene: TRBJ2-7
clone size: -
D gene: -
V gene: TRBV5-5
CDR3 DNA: TGTGCCAGCAGCCTCCGACAGGCCGCCTACGAGCAGTACTTC
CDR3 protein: CASSLRQAAYEQYF

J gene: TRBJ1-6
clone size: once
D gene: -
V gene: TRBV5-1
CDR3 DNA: TGCGCCAGCAGCTTGGAGGGGGATCCGAGTTCACCCCTCCACTTT
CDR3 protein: CASSLEGDPSSPLHF

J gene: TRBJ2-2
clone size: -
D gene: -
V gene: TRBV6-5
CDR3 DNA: TGTGCCAGCAGTGGGGGCAGCGAGAACACTGGGGAGCTGTTTTTT
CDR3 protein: CASSGGSENTGELFF

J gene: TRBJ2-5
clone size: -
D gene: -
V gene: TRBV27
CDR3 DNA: TGTGCCAGCAGTTCTTTGGGGGCAGGAGAGACCCAGTACTTC
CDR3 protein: CASSSLGAGETQYF

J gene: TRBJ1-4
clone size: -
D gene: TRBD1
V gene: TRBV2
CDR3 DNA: TGTGCCAGCAGCCGAGACAGGGCGGGTAATGAAAAACTGTTTTTT
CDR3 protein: CASSRDRAGNEKLFF

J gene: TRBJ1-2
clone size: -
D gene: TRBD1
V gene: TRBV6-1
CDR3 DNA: TGTGCCAGCAGGGGTGGGACAGCCCAGAACTATGGCTACACCTTC
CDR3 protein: CASRGGTAQNYGYTF

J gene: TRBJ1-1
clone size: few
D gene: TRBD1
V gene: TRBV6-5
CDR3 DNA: TGTGCCAGCATCAAACAGGGGGCTGCTGAAGCTTTCTTT
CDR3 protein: CASIKQGAAEAFF

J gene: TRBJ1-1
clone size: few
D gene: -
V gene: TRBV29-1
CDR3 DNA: TGCAGCACCCATAGAAACACTGAAGCTTTCTTT
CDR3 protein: CSTHRNTEAFF

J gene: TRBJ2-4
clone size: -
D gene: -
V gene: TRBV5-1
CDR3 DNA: TGCGCCAGCAGCTTGGCTGGGCCCGGAGGGGGCCAGGAAAACAGTCAGTACTTC
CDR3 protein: CASSLAGPGGGQENSQYF

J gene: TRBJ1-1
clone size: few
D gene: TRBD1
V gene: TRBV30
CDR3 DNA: TGTGCCCTCGGGACAGGGGGCCCTGAAGCTTTCTTT
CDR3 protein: CALGTGGPEAFF

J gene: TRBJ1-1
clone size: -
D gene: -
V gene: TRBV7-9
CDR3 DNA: TGTGCCAGCGCTTACGGGAGGAACACTGAAGCTTTCTTT
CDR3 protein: CASAYGRNTEAFF

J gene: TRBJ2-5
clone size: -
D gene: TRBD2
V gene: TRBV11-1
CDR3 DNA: TGTGCCAGCAGCTTAAGCGGGGAAGAGACCCAGTACTTC
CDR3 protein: CASSLSGEETQYF

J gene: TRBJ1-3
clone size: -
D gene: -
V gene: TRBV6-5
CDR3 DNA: TGTGCCAGCAGTTACTTGGGGGAGGGACACACCATATATTTT
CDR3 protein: CASSYLGEGHTIYF

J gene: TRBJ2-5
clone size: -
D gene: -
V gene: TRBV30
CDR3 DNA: TGTGCCTGGAGTGTCCGGGAGACCCAGTACTTC
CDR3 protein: CAWSVRETQYF

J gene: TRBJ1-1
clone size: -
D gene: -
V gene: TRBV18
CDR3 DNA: TGTGCCAGCTCACCGCAGGGCCCGAACACTGAAGCTTTCTTT
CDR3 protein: CASSPQGPNTEAFF

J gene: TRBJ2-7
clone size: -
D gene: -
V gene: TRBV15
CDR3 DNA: TGTGCCACCAGCATGGACAGTGCCCGATCCTACGAGCAGTACTTC
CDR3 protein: CATSMDSARSYEQYF

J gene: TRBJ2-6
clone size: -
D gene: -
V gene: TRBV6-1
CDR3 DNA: TGTGCCAGCACGCGAGCCTCTGGGGCCAACGTCCTGACTTTC
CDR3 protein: CASTRASGANVLTF

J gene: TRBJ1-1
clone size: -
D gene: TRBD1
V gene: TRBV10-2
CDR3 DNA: TGCGCCAGCAGTGAGTACTCGGGACAGGACACTGAAGCTTTCTTT
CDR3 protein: CASSEYSGQDTEAFF

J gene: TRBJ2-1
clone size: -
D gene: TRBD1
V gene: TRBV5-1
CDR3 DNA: TGCGCCAGCAGCCGTGACAGGGGGGCCTACAATGAGCAGTTCTTC
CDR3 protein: CASSRDRGAYNEQFF

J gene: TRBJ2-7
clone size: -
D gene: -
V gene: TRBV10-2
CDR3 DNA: TGCGCCAGCAGTGTCCAGGGTTGGGAGCAGTACTTC
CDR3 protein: CASSVQGWEQYF

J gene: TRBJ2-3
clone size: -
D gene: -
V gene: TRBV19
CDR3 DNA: TGTGCCAGTAGTACGACAGACACAGATACGCAGTATTTT
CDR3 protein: CASSTTDTDTQYF

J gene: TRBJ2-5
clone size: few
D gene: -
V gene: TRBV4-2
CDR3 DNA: TGTGCCAGCAGCCAAGAAATCGGGCTAGCCGAAGAGACCCAGTACTTC
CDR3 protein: CASSQEIGLAEETQYF

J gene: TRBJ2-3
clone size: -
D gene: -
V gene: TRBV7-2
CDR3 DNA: TGTGCCAGCAGCTTACAGGGACTTATCACAGATACGCAGTATTTT
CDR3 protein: CASSLQGLITDTQYF

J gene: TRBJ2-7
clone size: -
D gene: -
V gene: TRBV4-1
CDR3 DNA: TGCGCCAGCAGCCATGTTGAAGGGGAAACCGGGGAGCAGTACTTC
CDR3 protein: CASSHVEGETGEQYF

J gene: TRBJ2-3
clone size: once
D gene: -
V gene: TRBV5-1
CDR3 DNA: TGCGCCAGCAGCGGCACCATCACAGATACGCAGTATTTT
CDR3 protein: CASSGTITDTQYF

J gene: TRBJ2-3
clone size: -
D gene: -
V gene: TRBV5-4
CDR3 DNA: TGTGCCAGCAGCTCCTCCCTAGGTCCAGATACGCAGTATTTT
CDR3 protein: CASSSSLGPDTQYF

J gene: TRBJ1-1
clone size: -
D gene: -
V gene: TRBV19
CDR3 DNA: TGTGCCAGTAGTCTAATGACAGGCTGGGGGAACACTGAAGCTTTCTTT
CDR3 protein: CASSLMTGWGNTEAFF

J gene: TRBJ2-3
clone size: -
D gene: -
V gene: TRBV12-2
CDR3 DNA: TGTGCAAGTCGCTTGATTGGCAGGGTCGGCACAGATACGCAGTATTTT
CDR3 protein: CASRLIGRVGTDTQYF

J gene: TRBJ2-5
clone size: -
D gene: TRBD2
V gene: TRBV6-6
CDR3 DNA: TGTGCCAGCAGTTACTCTAGCGGGGGGCCCGAGACCCAGTACTTC
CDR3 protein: CASSYSSGGPETQYF

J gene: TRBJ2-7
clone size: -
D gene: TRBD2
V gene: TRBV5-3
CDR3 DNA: TGTGCCAGAAGCTTGGAGTTGGTGCTAGCGGGGGGGAATAGTGGATACGAGCAGTACTTC
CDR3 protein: CARSLELVLAGGNSGYEQYF

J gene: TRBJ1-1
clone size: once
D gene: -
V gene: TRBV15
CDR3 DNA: TGTGCCACCGGAGCTGTCACTGAAGCTTTCTTT
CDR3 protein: CATGAVTEAFF

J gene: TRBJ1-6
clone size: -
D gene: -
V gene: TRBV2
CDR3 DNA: TGTGCCAGCAGTGCCCAGTATTCACCCCTCCACTTT
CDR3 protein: CASSAQYSPLHF

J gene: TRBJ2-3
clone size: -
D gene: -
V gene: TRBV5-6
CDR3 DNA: TGTGCCAGCAGCTTGGGGAGGCGCACAGATACGCAGTATTTT
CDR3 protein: CASSLGRRTDTQYF

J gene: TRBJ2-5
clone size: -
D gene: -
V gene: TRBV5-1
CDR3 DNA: TGCGCCAGCAGCTTGGGTATACTAGAGACCCAGTACTTC
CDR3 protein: CASSLGILETQYF

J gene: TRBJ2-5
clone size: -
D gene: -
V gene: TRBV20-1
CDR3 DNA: TGCAGTGCCTCGGGTCAAGAGACCCAGTACTTC
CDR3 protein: CSASGQETQYF

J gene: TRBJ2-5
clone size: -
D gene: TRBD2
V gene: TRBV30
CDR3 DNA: TGTGCCTGGACGGGGGGTGGTCGGGAGACCCAGTACTTC
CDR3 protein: CAWTGGGRETQYF

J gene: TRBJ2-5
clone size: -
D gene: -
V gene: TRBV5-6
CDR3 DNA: TGTGCCAGCAGCGTAGGCTGGGGCCCCCAGTGGACCCAGTACTTC
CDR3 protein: CASSVGWGPQWTQYF